The 19 T cell receptor beta chains below come from one sample, sequenced in a study of cytomegalovirus exposure and HLA in healthy donors. The study ran its PCR with 60 Vbeta and 13 Jbeta primers. Libraries were prepared by immunoSEQ multiplex PCR; TCRdb keeps only in-frame clonotypes and omits some of them. Recorded here are 100,000 to 150,000 clones; the top ten clones represent over 1.5%. Specimen: PBMCs. The origin of the receptors is a woman aged 35 to 49 in good health and CMV-seropositive.

This chain links TRBV7-9 with TRBJ1-4, with a weak D call TRBD1 (6 bases). The V gene's germline CDR1 is SEHNR and CDR2 FQNEAQ (reference sequence). V dropped 8 bases and J dropped 8 bases, with 15 bases sitting between them. The length of the CDR3 is 13 residues. DNA for the CDR3: TGTGCCAGCGGGCCCCGGGACAACGAAAAACTGTTTTTT. Translating gives CASGPRDNEKLFF.

The CDR3 DNA follows: TGTGCCAGCAGCCGGGACAGGGAGATGTACCAGCAGTACTTC. It codes for CASSRDREMYQQYF. This chain connects TRBV11-2 to TRBJ2-7; 9 bases align to TRBD1. Germline CDR1 is SGHAT and CDR2 is FQNNGV. The CDR3 sequence is 14 residues long. V dropped 5 bases and J dropped 8; count of bases not matched to a gene: 10.

The CDR3 bases are TGTGCCAGCAGTCAGGGGACAGCCTACACTGAAGCTTTCTTT. Encoded protein: CASSQGTAYTEAFF. This chain uses TRBV28 with TRBJ1-1, with 7 bases fitting TRBD1. Germline assignment: CDR1 MDHEN and CDR2 SYDVKM. CDR3 length equals 14 residues. V lost 5 bases, J lost 3 bases, and 6 bases stayed unmatched.

The chain couples TRBV7-9 to TRBJ2-7, with TRBD2 matching 12 bases. With V trimmed by 5 bases and J by 5 bases, 7 bases remained unmatched. Germline V gives CDR1 SEHNR, CDR2 FQNEAQ (reference sequence). The CDR3 is 15 residues long. The CDR3 protein is CASSQTSGGSHEQYF. CDR3 nucleotides: TGTGCCAGCAGCCAGACTAGCGGGGGTTCCCACGAGCAGTACTTC.

This rearrangement joins TRBV19 to TRBJ1-2, with 9 bases lining up with TRBD1. V dropped 2 bases and J dropped 1; count of bases not matched to a gene: 2. Per the germline V gene, CDR1 is LNHDA and CDR2 is SQIVND (reference sequence). The CDR3 extends over 15 amino acids. CDR3 bases: TGTGCCAGTAGTATAACGGGACAGGGTAACTATGGCTACACCTTC. Encoded protein: CASSITGQGNYGYTF.

V gene TRBV6-6 combines with J gene TRBJ1-5, with D tentatively TRBD1 (5 bases). This CDR3 region has 15 residues. The V and J ends lost 0 bases and 7 bases respectively, with 13 bases between them. The germline V gene encodes CDR1 MNHNY and CDR2 SVGAGI (reference sequence). As DNA, the CDR3 is TGTGCCAGCAGTTACTCGACTGGGGCAAGGCAGCCCCAGCATTTT. Protein: CASSYSTGARQPQHF.

The J gene is TRBJ2-1, the V gene TRBV9; D gene ambiguous. V lost 3 bases and J lost 5, with 12 bases in between. Germline CDR1 is SGDLS and CDR2 is YYNGEE. The CDR3 sequence is 14 residues long. The CDR3 nucleotides are TGTGCCAGCAGCGGCAAGGTGGGCCACAATGAGCAGTTCTTC. It encodes CASSGKVGHNEQFF.

The gene calls are TRBV9 and TRBJ2-2, with TRBD2 identical over 7 bases. Unmatched junction bases numbered 6, after V lost 4 bases and J lost 6 bases. Germline-derived CDR1 and CDR2 are SGDLS and YYNGEE. The CDR3 is made up of 14 amino acids. CDR3 DNA: TGTGCCAGCAGCCGACTAGCTGACCCCGGGGAGCTGTTTTTT. This codes for CASSRLADPGELFF. Filled out from reference TRBV9 and TRBJ2-2, the complete variable domain reads DSGVTQTPKHLITATGQRVTLRCSPRSGDLSVYWYQQSLDQGLQFLIQYYNGEERAKGNILERFSAQQFPDLHSELNLSSLELGDSALYFCASSRLADPGELFFGEGSRLTVL.

The rearrangement links TRBV7-3 to TRBJ2-1; 13 bases agree with TRBD2. The CDR3 runs to 15 residues. The germline gives CDR1 SGHTA, CDR2 FQGTGA. With 4 bases clipped from V and 7 bases from J, the junction kept 4 bases outside the gene matches. Here the CDR3 DNA reads TGTGCCAGCAGCTCTTGGACTAGCGGGAGTAATGAGCAGTTCTTC. Translated: CASSSWTSGSNEQFF.

The chain carries TRBV15 and TRBJ2-7, with D perhaps matching TRBD1 (7 bases). Germline V lookup: CDR1 LNHNV, CDR2 YYDKDF (reference sequence). CDR3 length: 16 amino acids. V lost 3 bases and J 0 bases, leaving 15 bases between the germline ends. CDR3 in DNA: TGTGCCACCAGCAGGAGGGGCAGGGGGGTCTCCTACGAGCAGTACTTC. Residues: CATSRRGRGVSYEQYF.

The J gene is TRBJ2-5, the V gene TRBV5-1; weak D call: TRBD2 (6 bases). This CDR3 comprises 15 residues. Germline V gene data show CDR1 as SGHRS and CDR2 as YFSETQ. Deletions cut 1 base from V and 1 base from J, with 11 bases between. The CDR3 is CASSLSSGGQETQYF. The CDR3 DNA reads TGCGCCAGCAGCTTGAGTTCCGGGGGCCAAGAGACCCAGTACTTC.

V and J are TRBV27 and TRBJ1-5; TRBD1 aligns across 9 bases. Trimming at V came to 3 bases and at J to 7 bases, leaving 4 bases not matched to a gene. Per the germline V gene, CDR1 is MNHEY and CDR2 is SMNVEV (reference sequence). CDR3 length: 14 amino acids. The CDR3 coding sequence is TGTGCCAGCAGTTTGGGACAGGGCGGGCAGCCCCAGCATTTT. This encodes CASSLGQGGQPQHF.

This sequence joins TRBV5-1 and TRBJ2-6; a possible D gene is TRBD2 (6 bases). The CDR3 consists of 18 residues. Germline-derived CDR1 and CDR2 are SGHRS and YFSETQ. V lost 4 bases and J lost 2, with 19 bases in between. CDR3 residues: CASSPQGGRPPGANVLTF. The CDR3 DNA reads TGCGCCAGCAGCCCCCAGGGTGGGAGGCCCCCTGGGGCCAACGTCCTGACTTTC.

This rearrangement joins TRBV27 to TRBJ2-1, with 10 bases matching TRBD2. The CDR3 totals 15 residues. From germline, CDR1 is MNHEY and CDR2 SMNVEV (reference sequence). The junction had 7 bases not matched to a gene; V was cut back by 3 bases and J by 8 bases. The chain's CDR3 is CASSFQPSGSHEQFF. CDR3 nucleotide sequence: TGTGCCAGCAGTTTCCAACCTAGCGGGAGCCATGAGCAGTTCTTC.

The genes are TRBV2 and TRBJ2-7, with D possibly matching TRBD2 (6 bases). The germline CDR1 and CDR2 sequences are SNHLY and FYNNEI. Trimming took off 6 bases at V and 2 bases at J, with 17 bases between the two ends. This CDR3 has 15 residues. The CDR3 reads CASSEFGAGTYEQYF. CDR3 DNA: TGTGCCAGCAGCGAATTCGGAGCGGGCACCTACGAGCAGTACTTC.

J is TRBJ1-6 and V is TRBV10-1, with D perhaps matching TRBD1 (6 bases). CDR3 size: 15 residues. V gave up 4 bases and J gave up 8 bases, with 15 bases separating them. Germline CDR1 WNHNN, CDR2 SYGVQD (reference sequence). CDR3 sequence: CASSAARGMDSPLHF. CDR3 bases: TGCGCCAGCAGTGCCGCCAGGGGTATGGATTCACCCCTCCACTTT.

This chain connects TRBV6-5 to TRBJ1-1; 9 bases are a match to TRBD1. Germline-derived CDR1 and CDR2 are MNHEY and SVGAGI. This CDR3 comprises 13 residues. Trimming at V came to 2 bases and at J to 5 bases, leaving 0 bases not matched to a gene. CDR3 coding DNA: TGTGCCAGCAGTTACGGGACAGGGACTGAAGCTTTCTTT. Translation: CASSYGTGTEAFF.

The V call is TRBV11-2, the J call TRBJ2-5; D remains unclear. Germline CDR1 reads SGHAT; CDR2 reads FQNNGV. The CDR3 is made up of 12 amino acids. V shed 2 bases and J shed 5 bases, with 6 bases lying between them. CDR3 nucleotides: TGTGCCAGCAGCTTAATTATCGAGACCCAGTACTTC. Translating it yields CASSLIIETQYF.

For the CDR3, the DNA is TGTGCCAGCAGTGGGGGACAGGTCGGGAATTCACCCCTCCACTTT. It yields the protein CASSGGQVGNSPLHF. The V call is TRBV2, the J call TRBJ1-6; 8 nucleotides match TRBD1. The CDR3 is made up of 15 amino acids. V lost 4 bases, J lost 7 bases, and 6 bases stayed unmatched. CDR1 is SNHLY and CDR2 is FYNNEI in the germline V gene.